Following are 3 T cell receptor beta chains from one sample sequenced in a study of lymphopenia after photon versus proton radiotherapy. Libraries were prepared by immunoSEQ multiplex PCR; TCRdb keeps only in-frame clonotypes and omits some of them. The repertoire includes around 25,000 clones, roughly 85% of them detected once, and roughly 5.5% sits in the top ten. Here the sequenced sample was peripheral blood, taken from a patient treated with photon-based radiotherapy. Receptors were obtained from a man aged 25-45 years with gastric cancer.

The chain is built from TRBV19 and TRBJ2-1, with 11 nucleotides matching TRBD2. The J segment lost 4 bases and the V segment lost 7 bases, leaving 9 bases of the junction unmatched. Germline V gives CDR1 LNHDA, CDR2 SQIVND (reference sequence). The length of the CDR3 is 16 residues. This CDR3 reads CASNSGSSGRYNEQFF. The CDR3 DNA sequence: TGTGCCAGTAATTCGGGATCTAGCGGGAGGTACAATGAGCAGTTCTTC. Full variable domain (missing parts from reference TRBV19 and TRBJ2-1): DGGITQSPKYLFRKEGQNVTLSCEQNLNHDAMYWYRQDPGQGLRLIYYSQIVNDFQKGDIAEGYSVSREKKESFPLTVTSAQKNPTAFYLCASNSGSSGRYNEQFFGPGTRLTVL.

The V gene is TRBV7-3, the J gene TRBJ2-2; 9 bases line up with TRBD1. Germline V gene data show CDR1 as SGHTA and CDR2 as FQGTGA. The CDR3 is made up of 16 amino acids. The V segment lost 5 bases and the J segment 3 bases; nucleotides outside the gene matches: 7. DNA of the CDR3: TGTGCCAGCAGCCTCACAGGGGGCGCGGACACCGGGGAGCTGTTTTTT. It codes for CASSLTGGADTGELFF.

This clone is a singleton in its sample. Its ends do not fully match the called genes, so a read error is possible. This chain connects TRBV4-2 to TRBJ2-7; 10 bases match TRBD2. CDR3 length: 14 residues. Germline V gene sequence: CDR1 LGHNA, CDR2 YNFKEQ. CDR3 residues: CASSQDQSGRALDF. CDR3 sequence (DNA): TGTGCCAGCAGCCAAGATCAGAGCGGGAGGGCTCTCGACTTC.